Detailed here is one T cell receptor beta chain. The CDR3 length is 15 residues. The germline gives CDR1 MDHEN, CDR2 SYDVKM. J was trimmed by 8 bases and V by 5 bases; bases with no gene match: 9. TCRdb's table, derived via immunoSEQ multiplex PCR, lists solely in-frame clones and lacks some. This sample yields 250,000 to 350,000 clones, of which approximately 86% are seen a single time; more than 0.9% belongs to the top ten. This specimen belongs to a study of cytomegalovirus exposure and HLA in healthy donors. This TCR was sampled from a woman aged 25 to 39 in good health and CMV-seropositive. The specimen sequenced was PBMCs. The rearrangement uses TRBV28 and TRBJ1-4, with 9 bases lining up with TRBD1. CDR3 sequence reads: CASSTSGTGREKLFF. The CDR3 DNA is TGTGCCAGCAGTACATCCGGGACAGGGCGAGAAAAACTGTTTTTT.